The T cell receptor beta chain under discussion was sequenced for a study of shared clonotypes between healthy human individuals. Study-wide findings and caveats: Generation of non-shared clonotypes was less probable than generation of clonotypes shared by all four donors.

The naive CD8 subset, CD45RO-negative cells positively selected for CCR7, excluded terminally differentiated effector memory CD45RA+ cells. The donors, healthy adults who were HIV-negative, had experienced no recent acute infections or vaccinations. Clones were sequenced by immunoSEQ multiplex PCR, and TCRdb holds only the in-frame ones, with some missing. Counted here are around 1.9 million clones, around 93% occurring once; the ten biggest clones make up over 1.5%. CDR3 length: 14 residues. Germline CDR1 MDHEN, CDR2 SYDVKM. Trimming pared 10 bases from V and 4 bases from J, leaving 17 bases between. This clone was seen only once. Its antigen is not known.

The chain is built from TRBV28 and TRBJ2-1; tentative D call: TRBD2 (5 bases). This TCR came from a man between 18 and 35 years old in good health. Some clones in this sample may be carry-over from other donors' samples. The source material was naive CD8+ T cells from PBMCs. The CDR3 spells CATGLLGVYNEQFF. CDR3 bases: TGTGCCACCGGCCTGTTGGGAGTGTACAATGAGCAGTTCTTC.